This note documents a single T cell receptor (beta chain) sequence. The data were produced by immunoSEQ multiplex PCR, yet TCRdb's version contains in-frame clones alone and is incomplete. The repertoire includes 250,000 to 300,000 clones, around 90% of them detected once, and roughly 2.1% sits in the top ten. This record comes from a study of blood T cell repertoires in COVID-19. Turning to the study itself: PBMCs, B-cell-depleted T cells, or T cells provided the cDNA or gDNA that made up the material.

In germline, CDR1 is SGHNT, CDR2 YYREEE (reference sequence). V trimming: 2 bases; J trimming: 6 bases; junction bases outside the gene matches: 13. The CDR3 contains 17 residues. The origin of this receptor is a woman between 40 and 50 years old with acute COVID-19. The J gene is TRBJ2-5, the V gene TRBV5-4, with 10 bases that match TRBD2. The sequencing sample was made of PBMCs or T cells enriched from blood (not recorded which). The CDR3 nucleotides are TGTGCCAGCAGCTTCGGTCTAGCGGGAGTGTCGGGAAAGACCCAGTACTTC. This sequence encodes CASSFGLAGVSGKTQYF.